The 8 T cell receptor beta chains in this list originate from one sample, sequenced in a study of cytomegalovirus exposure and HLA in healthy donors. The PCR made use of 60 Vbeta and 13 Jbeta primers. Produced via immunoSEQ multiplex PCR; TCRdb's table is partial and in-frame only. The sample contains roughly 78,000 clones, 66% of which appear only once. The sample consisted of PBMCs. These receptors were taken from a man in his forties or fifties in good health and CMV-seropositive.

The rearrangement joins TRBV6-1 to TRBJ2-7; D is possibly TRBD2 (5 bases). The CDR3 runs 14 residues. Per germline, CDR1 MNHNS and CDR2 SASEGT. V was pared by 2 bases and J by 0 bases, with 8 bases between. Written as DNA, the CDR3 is TGTGCCAGCAGTGAACTGGGGAGCTCCTACGAGCAGTACTTC. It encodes CASSELGSSYEQYF.

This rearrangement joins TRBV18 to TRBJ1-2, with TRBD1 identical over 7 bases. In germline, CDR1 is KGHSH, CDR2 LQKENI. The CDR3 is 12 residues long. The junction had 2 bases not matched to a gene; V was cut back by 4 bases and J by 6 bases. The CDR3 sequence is CASSQGADGYTF. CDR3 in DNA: TGTGCCAGCTCACAGGGGGCAGATGGCTACACCTTC.

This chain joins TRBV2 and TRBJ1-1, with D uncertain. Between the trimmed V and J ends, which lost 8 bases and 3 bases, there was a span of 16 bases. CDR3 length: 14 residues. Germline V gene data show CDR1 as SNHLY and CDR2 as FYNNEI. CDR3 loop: CASGGGGRDTEAFF. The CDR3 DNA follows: TGTGCCAGCGGAGGAGGTGGAAGGGACACTGAAGCTTTCTTT.

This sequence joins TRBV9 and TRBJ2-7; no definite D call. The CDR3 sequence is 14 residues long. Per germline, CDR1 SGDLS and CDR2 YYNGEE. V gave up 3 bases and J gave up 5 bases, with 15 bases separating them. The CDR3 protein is CASSALESWDEQYF. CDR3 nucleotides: TGTGCCAGCAGCGCCCTGGAGTCCTGGGACGAGCAGTACTTC.

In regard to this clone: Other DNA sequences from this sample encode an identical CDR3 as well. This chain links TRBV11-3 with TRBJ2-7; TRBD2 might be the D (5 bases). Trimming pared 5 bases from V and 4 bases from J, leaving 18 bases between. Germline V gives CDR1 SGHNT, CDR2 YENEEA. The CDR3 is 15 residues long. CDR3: CASSQRERTAYEQYF. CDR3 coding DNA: TGTGCCAGCAGCCAGAGGGAGAGGACGGCATACGAGCAGTACTTC.

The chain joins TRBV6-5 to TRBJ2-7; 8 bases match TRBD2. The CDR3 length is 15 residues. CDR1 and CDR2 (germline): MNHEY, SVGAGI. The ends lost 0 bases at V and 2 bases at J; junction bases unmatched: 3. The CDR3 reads CASSYSLRGAYEQYF. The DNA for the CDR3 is TGTGCCAGCAGTTACTCGTTGCGGGGGGCCTACGAGCAGTACTTC.

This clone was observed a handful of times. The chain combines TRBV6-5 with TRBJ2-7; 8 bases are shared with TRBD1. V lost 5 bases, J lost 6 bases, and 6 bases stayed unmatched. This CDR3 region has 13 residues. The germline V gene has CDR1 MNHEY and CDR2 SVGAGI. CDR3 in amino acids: CASSKSRGREQYF. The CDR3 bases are TGTGCCAGCAGTAAGAGCAGGGGGCGCGAGCAGTACTTC.

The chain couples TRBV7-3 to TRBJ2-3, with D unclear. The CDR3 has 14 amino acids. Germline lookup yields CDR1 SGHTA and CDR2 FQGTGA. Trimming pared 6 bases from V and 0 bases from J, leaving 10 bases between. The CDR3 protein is CASRLSPSTDTQYF. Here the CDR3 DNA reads TGTGCCAGCAGACTAAGCCCCAGCACAGATACGCAGTATTTT.